One sample yielded the 20 T cell receptor beta chains listed below, sequenced in a study of T cell responses to AZD1222 COVID-19 vaccine (dated by TCRdb to the early 2020s). The library relied on the immunoSEQ multiplex PCR assay. In its TCRdb copy, this immuneACCESS table keeps in-frame sequences only and misses some clones. Where compared with another copy, unresolved V genes explain less than half of these, and the others have no known cause. The sample contains around 91,000 clones, around nine tenths of them found a single time. The ten largest make up about 19% of the sample. Per the publication, the time point label means: baseline before first vaccination. This sample comprised peripheral blood, obtained on day 0 of AZD1222 vaccination. Every receptor here comes from an adult in good health.

V and J are TRBV9 and TRBJ2-5, with 9 bases identical to TRBD2. J was trimmed by 5 bases and V by 4 bases; bases with no gene match: 21. The germline CDR1 and CDR2 sequences are SGDLS and YYNGEE. This CDR3 has 19 residues. CDR3 sequence reads: CASSQSVVAGVRGLETQYF. As DNA, the CDR3 is TGTGCCAGCAGCCAATCGGTAGTAGCGGGAGTTCGGGGCCTGGAGACCCAGTACTTC.

The V call is TRBV19, the J call TRBJ1-5; tentative D call: TRBD1 (5 bases). V lost 3 bases to trimming and J lost 4 bases, with 10 bases between them. Germline V gene lookup returns CDR1 LNHDA and CDR2 SQIVND (reference sequence). There are 14 residues in the CDR3. The CDR3 nucleotides read TGTGCCAGTAGTATCAGGGAAGGTAATCAGCCCCAGCATTTT. Translated, it gives CASSIREGNQPQHF.

This clone has just one count. V and J are TRBV4-3 and TRBJ2-1, with TRBD2 identical over 8 bases. J was trimmed by 6 bases and V by 2 bases; bases with no gene match: 9. The length of the CDR3 is 16 residues. Per germline, CDR1 LGHNA and CDR2 YSLEER. The CDR3 sequence is CASSQQAGAFSNEQFF. As DNA, the CDR3 is TGCGCCAGCAGCCAACAAGCGGGAGCTTTTTCCAATGAGCAGTTCTTC.

The chain joins TRBV29-1 to TRBJ2-2, with D possibly TRBD1 on 6 matching bases. V shed 3 bases and J shed 7 bases, with 12 bases lying between them. The CDR3 spans 13 residues. Germline V CDR1 and CDR2: SQVTM, ANQGSEA. The CDR3 protein is CSVEGASDGELFF. The CDR3 nucleotides are TGCAGCGTTGAGGGGGCTTCGGACGGGGAGCTGTTTTTT.

This chain joins TRBV7-2 and TRBJ1-5; TRBD1 is a possible D gene (6 bases). This CDR3 contains 15 residues. CDR1 and CDR2 from the germline V gene are SGHTA and FQGNSA. The germline V and J ends were trimmed by 3 bases and 2 bases, with 11 bases remaining between them. As DNA, the CDR3 is TGTGCCAGCAGCTTTCAGTCAGGGGGCAATCAGCCCCAGCATTTT. It is translated as CASSFQSGGNQPQHF. The full variable domain, its missing parts supplied by reference TRBV7-2 and TRBJ1-5, is GAGVSQSPSNKVTEKGKDVELRCDPISGHTALYWYRQSLGQGLEFLIYFQGNSAPDKSGLPSDRFSAERTGGSVSTLTIQRTQQEDSAVYLCASSFQSGGNQPQHFGDGTRLSIL.

V and J are TRBV28 and TRBJ2-7, with 8 bases lining up with TRBD2. The CDR3 runs 16 residues. The ends lost 7 bases at V and 7 bases at J; junction bases unmatched: 18. From germline, CDR1 is MDHEN and CDR2 SYDVKM. The DNA for the CDR3 is TGTGCCAGCACCCCGACCTCCGGCGGGAGGTTGAAAGAGCAGTACTTC. It encodes CASTPTSGGRLKEQYF. Filled out from reference TRBV28 and TRBJ2-7, the complete variable domain reads DVKVTQSSRYLVKRTGEKVFLECVQDMDHENMFWYRQDPGLGLRLIYFSYDVKMKEKGDIPEGYSVSREKKERFSLILESASTNQTSMYLCASTPTSGGRLKEQYFGPGTRLTVT.

The chain employs TRBV27 and TRBJ1-2; a weak D match, TRBD1 (6 bases). V gave up 6 bases and J gave up 4 bases, with 15 bases separating them. The CDR3 consists of 14 residues. Per the germline V gene, CDR1 is MNHEY and CDR2 is SMNVEV (reference sequence). CDR3 DNA: TGTGCCAGCAGACCGACAGGTGCGGGCTATGGCTACACCTTC. This gives the protein CASRPTGAGYGYTF.

The rearrangement links TRBV28 to TRBJ2-7, with D unclear. V lost 6 bases and J lost 7, with 13 bases in between. CDR1 MDHEN and CDR2 SYDVKM come from the germline V gene. The CDR3 has 12 residues. CDR3 loop: CASRILMGEQYF. CDR3 bases: TGTGCCAGCAGAATCCTCATGGGGGAGCAGTACTTC.

A single count supports this clone. The chain has TRBV4-1 and TRBJ1-2; tentatively, D is TRBD1 (5 bases). V lost 0 bases and J lost 8, with 13 bases in between. Germline V gene sequence: CDR1 MGHRA, CDR2 YSYEKL. CDR3 length: 14 residues. The CDR3 sequence: CASSQDGGTRGYTF. The CDR3 nucleotides read TGCGCCAGCAGCCAAGATGGAGGGACCAGGGGCTACACCTTC.

The chain joins TRBV6-5 to TRBJ2-5; D unclear. Germline loops: CDR1 MNHEY, CDR2 SVGAGI. The CDR3 consists of 12 residues. The ends were cut back, 7 bases at V and 9 bases at J, with 15 bases in the middle. CDR3 loop: CASNNGWDPQYF. CDR3 DNA sequence: TGTGCCAGCAATAATGGGTGGGATCCCCAGTACTTC.

The chain joins TRBV27 to TRBJ2-7; tentative D call: TRBD1 (5 bases). The CDR3 runs 13 residues. V was trimmed by 2 bases and J by 0 bases, leaving 5 bases between them. Germline assignment: CDR1 MNHEY and CDR2 SMNVEV (reference sequence). As DNA, the CDR3 is TGTGCCAGCAGTTTAGGACACTCCTACGAGCAGTACTTC. It yields the protein CASSLGHSYEQYF.

The chain couples TRBV4-1 to TRBJ1-1, with D unresolved. Trimming shortened V by 0 bases and J by 7 bases, and 9 bases separated the two germline ends. This CDR3 has 13 residues. From germline, CDR1 is MGHRA and CDR2 YSYEKL. The CDR3 reads CASSQDLEYEAFF. In nucleotides, the CDR3 is TGCGCCAGCAGCCAAGATCTGGAATATGAAGCTTTCTTT.

This clone has a handful of counts. The chain couples TRBV5-1 to TRBJ1-2; 7 bases line up with TRBD1. Germline V gene sequence: CDR1 SGHRS, CDR2 YFSETQ. V shed 0 bases, J shed 8 bases, and the junction held 7 bases outside the gene matches. The CDR3 length is 14 residues. The CDR3 DNA sequence: TGCGCCAGCAGCTTGGAAGGGGACAGAAGAGGCTACACCTTC. This gives the protein CASSLEGDRRGYTF.

The chain couples TRBV15 to TRBJ1-3; D call uncertain. The V end was cut by 0 bases, the J end by 0 bases, with 9 bases between. In germline, CDR1 is LNHNV, CDR2 YYDKDF (reference sequence). The CDR3 sequence is 16 residues long. The CDR3: CATSRDTGSSGNTIYF. The CDR3 nucleotides read TGTGCCACCAGCAGAGATACCGGATCCTCTGGAAACACCATATATTTT.

The J gene is TRBJ2-7, the V gene TRBV5-3, with D unclear. TRBV5-3 carries the ORF label, with uncertain function. The CDR3 has 11 amino acids. Trimming took off 4 bases at V and 5 bases at J, with 7 bases between the two ends. The CDR3 region is CARSLLDEQYF. The CDR3 coding sequence is TGTGCCAGAAGCCTGCTCGACGAGCAGTACTTC.

CDR3: CASSPRDWDVEQYF. CDR3 sequence (DNA): TGTGCCAGCTCTCCCCGGGACTGGGATGTCGAGCAGTACTTC. The J gene is TRBJ2-7, the V gene TRBV18; the D gene is possibly TRBD2 (6 bases). This CDR3 has 14 residues. CDR1 and CDR2 from the germline V gene are KGHSH and LQKENI. Deletions cut 6 bases from V and 6 bases from J, with 18 bases between.

The genes are TRBV7-8 and TRBJ1-3; no reliable D call. The CDR3 contains 15 residues. V was trimmed by 5 bases and J by 0 bases, leaving 11 bases between them. The germline V gene encodes CDR1 SGHVS and CDR2 FQNEAQ. The CDR3 loop is CASSLVQHSGNTIYF. CDR3 DNA sequence: TGTGCCAGCAGCCTTGTACAGCACTCTGGAAACACCATATATTTT. Full variable domain (missing parts from reference TRBV7-8 and TRBJ1-3): GAGVSQSPRYKVAKRGQDVALRCDPISGHVSLFWYQQALGQGPEFLTYFQNEAQLDKSGLPSDRFFAERPEGSVSTLKIQRTQQEDSAVYLCASSLVQHSGNTIYFGEGSWLTVV.

V usage is TRBV9 and J usage is TRBJ2-1, with 8 bases identical to TRBD2. Germline V lookup: CDR1 SGDLS, CDR2 YYNGEE. V was clipped by 4 bases and J by 7 bases; unmatched bases: 19. The CDR3 loop spans 18 amino acids. CDR3 sequence: CASSSYPQERGRLNEQFF. The CDR3 DNA sequence: TGTGCCAGCAGCTCATATCCACAGGAGCGGGGGCGCTTGAATGAGCAGTTCTTC.

The chain carries TRBV19 and TRBJ1-6, with D possibly TRBD1 on 6 matching bases. This CDR3 region has 15 residues. Germline V gene sequence: CDR1 LNHDA, CDR2 SQIVND (reference sequence). V was clipped by 7 bases and J by 9 bases, with 19 bases between them. CDR3 sequence reads: CASTTTGHGGSPLHF. CDR3 bases: TGTGCCAGTACCACGACAGGACATGGGGGTTCACCCCTCCACTTT.

As concerns this clone: A junction boundary mismatches the germline segment, possibly from a read error. The CDR3 is CASSFIGILGHMNTEAFF. CDR3 coding DNA: TGTGCTAGCAGCTTTATCGGAATTTTGGGACACATGAACACTGAAGCTTTCTTT. The rearrangement uses TRBV7-7 and TRBJ1-1, with D possibly TRBD1 on 6 matching bases. This CDR3 has 18 amino acids. The V gene's germline CDR1 is SSHAT and CDR2 FNYEAQ (reference sequence).